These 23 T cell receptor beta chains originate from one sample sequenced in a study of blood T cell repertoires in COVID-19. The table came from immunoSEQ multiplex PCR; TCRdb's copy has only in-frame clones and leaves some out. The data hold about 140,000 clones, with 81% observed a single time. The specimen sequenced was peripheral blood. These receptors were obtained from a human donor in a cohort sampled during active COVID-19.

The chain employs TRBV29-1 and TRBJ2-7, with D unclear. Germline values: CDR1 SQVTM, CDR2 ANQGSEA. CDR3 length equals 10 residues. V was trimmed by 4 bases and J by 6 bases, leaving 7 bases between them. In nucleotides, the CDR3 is TGCAGCGTTGGGAGTCTCGAGCAGTACTTC. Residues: CSVGSLEQYF.

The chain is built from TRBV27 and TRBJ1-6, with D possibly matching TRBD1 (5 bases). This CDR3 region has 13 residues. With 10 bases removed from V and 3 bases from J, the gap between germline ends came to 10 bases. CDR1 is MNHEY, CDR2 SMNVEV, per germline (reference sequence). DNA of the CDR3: TGTGCCACCGGGGGGAACTATAATTCACCCCTCCACTTT. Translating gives CATGGNYNSPLHF.

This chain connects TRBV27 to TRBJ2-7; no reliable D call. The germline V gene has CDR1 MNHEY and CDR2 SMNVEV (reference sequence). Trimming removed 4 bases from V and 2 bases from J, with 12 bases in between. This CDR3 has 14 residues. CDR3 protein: CASSSWAWPYEQYF. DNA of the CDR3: TGTGCCAGCAGTTCTTGGGCTTGGCCCTACGAGCAGTACTTC.

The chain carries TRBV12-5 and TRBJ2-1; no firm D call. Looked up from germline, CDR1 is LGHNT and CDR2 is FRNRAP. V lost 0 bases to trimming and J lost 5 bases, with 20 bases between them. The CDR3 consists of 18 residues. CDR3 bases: TGTGCTAGTGGTTTGGTACGATCTGAACGGGTCGGAGACAATGAGCAGTTCTTC. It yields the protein CASGLVRSERVGDNEQFF. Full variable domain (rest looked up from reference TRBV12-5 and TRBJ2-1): DARVTQTPRHKVTEMGQEVTMRCQPILGHNTVFWYRQTMMQGLELLAYFRNRAPLDDSGMPKDRFSAEMPDATLATLKIQPSEPRDSAVYFCASGLVRSERVGDNEQFFGPGTRLTVL.

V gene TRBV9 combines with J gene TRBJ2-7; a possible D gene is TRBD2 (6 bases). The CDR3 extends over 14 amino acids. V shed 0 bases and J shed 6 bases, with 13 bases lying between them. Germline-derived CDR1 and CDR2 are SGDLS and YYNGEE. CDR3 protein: CASSVDGTGFEQYF. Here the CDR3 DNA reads TGTGCCAGCAGCGTAGACGGGACTGGCTTCGAGCAGTACTTC. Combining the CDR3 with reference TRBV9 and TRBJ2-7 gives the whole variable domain DSGVTQTPKHLITATGQRVTLRCSPRSGDLSVYWYQQSLDQGLQFLIQYYNGEERAKGNILERFSAQQFPDLHSELNLSSLELGDSALYFCASSVDGTGFEQYFGPGTRLTVT.

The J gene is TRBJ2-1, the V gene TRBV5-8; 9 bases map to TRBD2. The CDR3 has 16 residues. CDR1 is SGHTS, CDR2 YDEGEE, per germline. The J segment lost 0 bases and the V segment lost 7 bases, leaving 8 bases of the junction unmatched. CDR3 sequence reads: CASPLAGRSSYNEQFF. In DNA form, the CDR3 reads TGTGCCAGCCCCCTAGCGGGACGGAGCTCCTACAATGAGCAGTTCTTC.

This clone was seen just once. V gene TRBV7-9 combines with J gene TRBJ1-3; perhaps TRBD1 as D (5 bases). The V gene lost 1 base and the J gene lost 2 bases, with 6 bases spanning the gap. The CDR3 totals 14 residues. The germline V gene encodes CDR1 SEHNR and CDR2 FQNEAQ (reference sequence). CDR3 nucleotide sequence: TGTGCCAGCAGCTTAGGACAGACTGGAAACACCATATATTTT. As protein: CASSLGQTGNTIYF.

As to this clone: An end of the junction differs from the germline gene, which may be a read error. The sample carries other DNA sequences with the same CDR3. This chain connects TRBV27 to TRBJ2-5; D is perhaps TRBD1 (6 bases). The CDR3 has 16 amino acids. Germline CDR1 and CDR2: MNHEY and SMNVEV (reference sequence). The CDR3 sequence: CASSLGPQGLQETQYF. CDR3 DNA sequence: TGTGCCAGTAGTTTAGGCCCACAGGGTCTCCAAGAGACCCAGTACTTC.

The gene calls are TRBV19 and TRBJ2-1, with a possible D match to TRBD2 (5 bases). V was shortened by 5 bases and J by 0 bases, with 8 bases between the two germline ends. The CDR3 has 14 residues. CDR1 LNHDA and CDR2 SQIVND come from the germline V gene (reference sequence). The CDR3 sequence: CASSFSDSYNEQFF. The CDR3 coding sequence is TGTGCCAGTAGTTTTAGCGACTCCTACAATGAGCAGTTCTTC.

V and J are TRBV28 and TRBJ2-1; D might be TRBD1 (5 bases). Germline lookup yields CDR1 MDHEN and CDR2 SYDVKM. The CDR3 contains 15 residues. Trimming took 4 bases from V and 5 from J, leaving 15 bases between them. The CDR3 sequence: CASSSRASRDNEQFF. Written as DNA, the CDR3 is TGTGCCAGCAGTTCCCGGGCATCCAGGGACAATGAGCAGTTCTTC.

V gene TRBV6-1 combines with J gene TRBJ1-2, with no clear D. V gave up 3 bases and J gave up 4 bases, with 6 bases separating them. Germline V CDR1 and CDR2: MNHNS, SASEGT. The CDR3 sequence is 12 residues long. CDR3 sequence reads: CASSEGSYGYTF. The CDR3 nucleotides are TGTGCCAGCAGTGAGGGCAGCTATGGCTACACCTTC.

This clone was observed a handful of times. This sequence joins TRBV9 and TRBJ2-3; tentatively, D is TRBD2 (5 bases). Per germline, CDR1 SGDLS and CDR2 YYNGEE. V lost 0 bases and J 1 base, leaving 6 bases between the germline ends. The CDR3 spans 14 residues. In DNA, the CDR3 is TGTGCCAGCAGCGTAGACGGGGGCACAGATACGCAGTATTTT. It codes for CASSVDGGTDTQYF.

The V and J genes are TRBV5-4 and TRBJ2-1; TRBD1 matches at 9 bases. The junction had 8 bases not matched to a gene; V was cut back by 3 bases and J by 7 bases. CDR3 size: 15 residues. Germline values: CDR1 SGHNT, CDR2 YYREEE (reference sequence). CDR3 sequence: CASSYTYRGPNEQFF. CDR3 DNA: TGTGCCAGCAGCTACACCTACAGGGGGCCGAATGAGCAGTTCTTC.

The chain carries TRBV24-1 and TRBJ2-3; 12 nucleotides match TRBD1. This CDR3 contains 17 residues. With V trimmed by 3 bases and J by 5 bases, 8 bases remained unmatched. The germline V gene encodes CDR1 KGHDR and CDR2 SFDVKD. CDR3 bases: TGTGCCACCAGTGATCTTGGGGGACAGGGGGCGGGAGATACGCAGTATTTT. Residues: CATSDLGGQGAGDTQYF.

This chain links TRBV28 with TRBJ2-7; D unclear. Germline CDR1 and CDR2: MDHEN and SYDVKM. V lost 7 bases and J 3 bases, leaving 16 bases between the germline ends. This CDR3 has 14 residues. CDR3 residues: CASIPAGLRYEQYF. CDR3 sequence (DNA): TGTGCCAGCATCCCAGCTGGGCTACGCTACGAGCAGTACTTC.

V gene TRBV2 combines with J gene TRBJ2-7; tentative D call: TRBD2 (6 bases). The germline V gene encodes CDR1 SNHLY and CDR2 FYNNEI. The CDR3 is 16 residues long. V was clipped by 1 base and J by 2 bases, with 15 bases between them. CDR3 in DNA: TGTGCCAGCAGTGAAGGGCCCGGCGGGATGGCCTACGAGCAGTACTTC. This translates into CASSEGPGGMAYEQYF.

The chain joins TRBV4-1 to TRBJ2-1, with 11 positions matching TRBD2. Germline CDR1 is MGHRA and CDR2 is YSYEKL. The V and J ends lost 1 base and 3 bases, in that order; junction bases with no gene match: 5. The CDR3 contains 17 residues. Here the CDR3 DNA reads TGCGCCAGCAGCCAAGGTAGCGGGAGGGCCATCTACAATGAGCAGTTCTTC. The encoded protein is CASSQGSGRAIYNEQFF.

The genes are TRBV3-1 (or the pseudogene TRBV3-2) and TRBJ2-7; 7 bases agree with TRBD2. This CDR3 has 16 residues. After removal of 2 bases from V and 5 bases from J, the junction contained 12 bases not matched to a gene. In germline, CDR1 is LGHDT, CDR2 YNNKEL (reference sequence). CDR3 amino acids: CASSQRDRTSGDEQYF. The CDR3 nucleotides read TGTGCCAGCAGCCAAAGGGATCGGACTAGTGGCGACGAGCAGTACTTC.

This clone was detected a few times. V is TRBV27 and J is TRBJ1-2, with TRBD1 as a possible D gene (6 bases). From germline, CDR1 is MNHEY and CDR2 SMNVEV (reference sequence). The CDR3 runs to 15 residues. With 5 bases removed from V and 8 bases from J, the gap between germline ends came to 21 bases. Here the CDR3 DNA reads TGTGCCAGCAGTCCCCTGGACGGGACACGGTTGGGCTACACCTTC. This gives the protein CASSPLDGTRLGYTF.

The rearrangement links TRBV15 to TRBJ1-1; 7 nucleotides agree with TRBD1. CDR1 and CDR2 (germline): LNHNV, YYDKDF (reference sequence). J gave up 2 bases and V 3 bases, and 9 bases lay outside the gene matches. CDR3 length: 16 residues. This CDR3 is CATSRGLGTENTEAFF. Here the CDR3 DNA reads TGTGCCACCAGCAGGGGACTGGGGACAGAAAACACTGAAGCTTTCTTT.

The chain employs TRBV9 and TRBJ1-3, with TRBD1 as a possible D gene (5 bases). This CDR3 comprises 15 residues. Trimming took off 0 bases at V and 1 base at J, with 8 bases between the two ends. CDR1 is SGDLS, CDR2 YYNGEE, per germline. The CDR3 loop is CASSVGGGSGNTIYF. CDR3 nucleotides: TGTGCCAGCAGCGTAGGCGGGGGATCTGGAAACACCATATATTTT. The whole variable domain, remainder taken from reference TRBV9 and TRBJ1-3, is DSGVTQTPKHLITATGQRVTLRCSPRSGDLSVYWYQQSLDQGLQFLIQYYNGEERAKGNILERFSAQQFPDLHSELNLSSLELGDSALYFCASSVGGGSGNTIYFGEGSWLTVV.

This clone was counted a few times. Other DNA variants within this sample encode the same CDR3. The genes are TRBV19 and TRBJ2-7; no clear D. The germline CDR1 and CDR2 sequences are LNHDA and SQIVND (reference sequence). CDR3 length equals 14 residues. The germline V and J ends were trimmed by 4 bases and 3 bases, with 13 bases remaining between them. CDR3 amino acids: CASSTPGQLYEQYF. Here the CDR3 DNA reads TGTGCCAGTAGTACACCTGGGCAGCTCTACGAGCAGTACTTC.

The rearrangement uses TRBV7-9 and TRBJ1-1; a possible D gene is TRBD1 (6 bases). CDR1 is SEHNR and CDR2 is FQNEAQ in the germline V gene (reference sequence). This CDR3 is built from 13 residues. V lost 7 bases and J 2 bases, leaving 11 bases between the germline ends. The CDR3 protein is CASTGQLNTEAFF. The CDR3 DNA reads TGTGCCAGCACGGGACAACTTAACACTGAAGCTTTCTTT.